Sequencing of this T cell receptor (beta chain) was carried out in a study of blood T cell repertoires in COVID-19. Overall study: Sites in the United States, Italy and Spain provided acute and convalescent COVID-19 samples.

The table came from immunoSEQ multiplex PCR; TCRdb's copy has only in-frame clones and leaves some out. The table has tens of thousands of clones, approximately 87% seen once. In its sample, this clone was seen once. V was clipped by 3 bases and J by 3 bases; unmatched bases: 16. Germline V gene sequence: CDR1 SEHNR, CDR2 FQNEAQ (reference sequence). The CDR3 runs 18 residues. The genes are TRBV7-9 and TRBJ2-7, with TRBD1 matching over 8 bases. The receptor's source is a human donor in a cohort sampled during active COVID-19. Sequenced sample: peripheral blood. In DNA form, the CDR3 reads TGTGCCAGCAGCTTTCCATCTATACCTGACAGGGGAAGCTACGAGCAGTACTTC. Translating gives CASSFPSIPDRGSYEQYF.